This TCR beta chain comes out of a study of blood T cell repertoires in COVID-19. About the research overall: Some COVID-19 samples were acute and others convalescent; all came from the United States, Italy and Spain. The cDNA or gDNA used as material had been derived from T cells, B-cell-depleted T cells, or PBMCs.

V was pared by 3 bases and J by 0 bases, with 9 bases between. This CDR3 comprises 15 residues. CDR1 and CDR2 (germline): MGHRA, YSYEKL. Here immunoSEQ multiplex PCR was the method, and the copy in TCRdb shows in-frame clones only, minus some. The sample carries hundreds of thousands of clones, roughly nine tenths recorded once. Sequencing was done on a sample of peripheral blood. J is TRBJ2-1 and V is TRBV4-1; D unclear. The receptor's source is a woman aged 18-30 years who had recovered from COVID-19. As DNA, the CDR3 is TGCGCCAGCAGCCAGCTTCTTAGCTCCTACAATGAGCAGTTCTTC. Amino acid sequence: CASSQLLSSYNEQFF.